The entry below describes one T cell receptor beta chain. Its target is unknown. The CDR3 runs to 13 residues. With V trimmed by 7 bases and J by 4 bases, 5 bases remained unmatched. CDR1 and CDR2 (germline): LNHDA, SQIVND (reference sequence). The table came from immunoSEQ multiplex PCR; TCRdb's copy has only in-frame clones and leaves some out. The sample records about 88,000 clones, 85% to 95% being singletons. The data derive from a study of graft-versus-host responses after intestinal transplantation. Study outcomes and limitations: Early HvG declines after transplant were associated with peak circulating GvH clone levels. Some GvH clones appeared in ileal mucosa or blood before recipient bone marrow. Patients with graft-donor T cell macrochimerism had high graft-versus-host to host-versus-graft clonal ratios in allografts.

This clonotype originated in a human donor who was the organ donor for an intestinal transplant. The rearrangement uses TRBV19 and TRBJ2-5; 8 bases are shared with TRBD1. Sequenced material: unstimulated CD4+ T cells sorted from spleen or lymph node cells, taken before transplant. The CDR3 coding sequence is TGTGCCAGTAATCAGGGGGCAGGAGAGACCCAGTACTTC. Translating gives CASNQGAGETQYF.